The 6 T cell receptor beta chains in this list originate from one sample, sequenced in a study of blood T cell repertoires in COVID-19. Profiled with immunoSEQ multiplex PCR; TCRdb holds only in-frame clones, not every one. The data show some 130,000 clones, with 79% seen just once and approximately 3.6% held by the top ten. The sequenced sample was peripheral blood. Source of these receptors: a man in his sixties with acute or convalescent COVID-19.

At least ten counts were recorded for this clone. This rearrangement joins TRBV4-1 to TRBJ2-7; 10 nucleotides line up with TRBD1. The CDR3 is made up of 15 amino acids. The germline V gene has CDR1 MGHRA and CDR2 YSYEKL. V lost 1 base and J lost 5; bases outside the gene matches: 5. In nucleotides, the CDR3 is TGCGCCAGCAGCCAAGTAAACGACAGGGGGCACGAGCAGTACTTC. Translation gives CASSQVNDRGHEQYF.

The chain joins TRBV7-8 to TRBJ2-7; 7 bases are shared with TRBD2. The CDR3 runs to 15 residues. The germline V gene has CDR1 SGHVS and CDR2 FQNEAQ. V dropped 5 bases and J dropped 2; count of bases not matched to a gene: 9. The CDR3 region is CASSPWEGRAYEQYF. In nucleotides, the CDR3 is TGTGCCAGCAGCCCCTGGGAGGGGAGGGCCTACGAGCAGTACTTC. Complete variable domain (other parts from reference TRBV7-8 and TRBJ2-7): GAGVSQSPRYKVAKRGQDVALRCDPISGHVSLFWYQQALGQGPEFLTYFQNEAQLDKSGLPSDRFFAERPEGSVSTLKIQRTQQEDSAVYLCASSPWEGRAYEQYFGPGTRLTVT.

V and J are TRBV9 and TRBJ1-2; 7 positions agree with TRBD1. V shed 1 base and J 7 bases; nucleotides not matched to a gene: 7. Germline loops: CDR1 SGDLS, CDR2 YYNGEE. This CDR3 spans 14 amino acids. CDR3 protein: CASSVQPTGSGYTF. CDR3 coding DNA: TGTGCCAGCAGCGTACAGCCGACAGGGAGTGGCTACACCTTC.

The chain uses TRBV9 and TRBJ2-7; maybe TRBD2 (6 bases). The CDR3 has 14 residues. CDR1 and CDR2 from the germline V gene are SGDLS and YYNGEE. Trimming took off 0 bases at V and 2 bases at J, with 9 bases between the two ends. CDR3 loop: CASSVGGNPYEQYF. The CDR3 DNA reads TGTGCCAGCAGCGTAGGCGGGAATCCCTACGAGCAGTACTTC.

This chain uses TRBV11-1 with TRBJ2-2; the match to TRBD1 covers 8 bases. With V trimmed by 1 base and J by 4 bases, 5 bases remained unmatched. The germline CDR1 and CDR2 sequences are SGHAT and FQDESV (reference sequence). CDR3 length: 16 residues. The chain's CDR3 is CASSLEPGGFTGELFF. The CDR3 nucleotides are TGTGCCAGCAGCTTAGAGCCAGGGGGCTTCACCGGGGAGCTGTTTTTT.

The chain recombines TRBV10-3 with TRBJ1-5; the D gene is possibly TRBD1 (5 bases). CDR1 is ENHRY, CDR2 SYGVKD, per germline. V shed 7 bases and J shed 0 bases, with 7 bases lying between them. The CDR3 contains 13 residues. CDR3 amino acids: CAIKGDSNQPQHF. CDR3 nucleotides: TGTGCCATCAAAGGGGATAGCAATCAGCCCCAGCATTTT.